These 8 T cell receptor beta chains were all obtained from the same sample, sequenced in a study of T cells in localized non-small cell lung cancer. The assay was immunoSEQ multiplex PCR, and TCRdb's table has in-frame clones only and misses some. Of about 2,800 clones listed, 15% to 25% were seen once; the top ten hold nearly 25%. The specimen was lung tumor tissue, collected before any cancer treatment. The receptors shown here come from a male donor at least 60 years old with stage II squamous cell lung carcinoma.

This clone was recorded many times. The rearrangement joins TRBV11-3 to TRBJ1-5; D call uncertain. CDR1 is SGHNT and CDR2 is YENEEA in the germline V gene. Trimming pared 3 bases from V and 7 bases from J, leaving 13 bases between. The length of the CDR3 is 14 residues. The CDR3, as DNA: TGTGCCAGCAGCTTGAAGGAGGGCGGCCAGCCCCAGCATTTT. Translated, it gives CASSLKEGGQPQHF.

The rearrangement joins TRBV28 to TRBJ1-1, with D uncertain. Germline lookup yields CDR1 MDHEN and CDR2 SYDVKM. Trimming left V 5 bases short and J 10 bases short, with 20 bases between. The CDR3 consists of 14 residues. Here the CDR3 DNA reads TGTGCCAGCAGTGGCACCGGGGAGAAAGGCGTAGCTTTCTTT. Translating it yields CASSGTGEKGVAFF.

V is TRBV18 and J is TRBJ2-3; 7 bases line up with TRBD2. The CDR3 is 16 amino acids. From germline, CDR1 is KGHSH and CDR2 LQKENI. V lost 6 bases, J lost 0 bases, and 9 bases stayed unmatched. The CDR3 region has the DNA TGTGCCAGCTCGGACGGTAGCGGGCGGAGCACAGATACGCAGTATTTT. It specifies CASSDGSGRSTDTQYF. The full variable domain, in which reference TRBV18 and TRBJ2-3 provide the parts outside the CDR3, is NAGVMQNPRHLVRRRGQEARLRCSPMKGHSHVYWYRQLPEEGLKFMVYLQKENIIDESGMPKERFSAEFPKEGPSILRIQQVVRGDSAAYFCASSDGSGRSTDTQYFGPGTRLTVL.

The V gene is TRBV28, the J gene TRBJ1-2; D may be TRBD1 (5 bases). Germline CDR1 and CDR2: MDHEN and SYDVKM. This CDR3 contains 14 residues. Trimming pared 5 bases from V and 7 bases from J, leaving 17 bases between. In nucleotides, the CDR3 is TGTGCCAGCAGTCCGGGTGGGGCAGGGACTGGCTACACCTTC. Translation: CASSPGGAGTGYTF.

There are a few counts of this clone. The sample has other DNA sequences that encode this CDR3 too. V gene TRBV15 combines with J gene TRBJ1-2; a possible D gene is TRBD1 (5 bases). Germline CDR1 reads LNHNV; CDR2 reads YYDKDF (reference sequence). Trimming took off 0 bases at V and 4 bases at J, with 12 bases between the two ends. The CDR3 is 15 residues long. CDR3 nucleotide sequence: TGTGCCACCAGCAGAGATACGCAGGGAAGCTATGGCTACACCTTC. It is translated as CATSRDTQGSYGYTF.

This chain connects TRBV6-8 to TRBJ2-3; 7 bases line up with TRBD1. J was trimmed by 2 bases and V by 6 bases; bases with no gene match: 11. The length of the CDR3 is 16 residues. Per germline, CDR1 MNHGY and CDR2 SAAAGT. The CDR3 nucleotides are TGTGCCAGCAGCCCACATCAGGGGGAATACACAGATACGCAGTATTTT. Amino acid sequence: CASSPHQGEYTDTQYF.

The rearrangement uses TRBV28 and TRBJ1-3; D unclear. This CDR3 comprises 14 residues. Germline V lookup: CDR1 MDHEN, CDR2 SYDVKM. The V and J ends lost 10 bases and 0 bases respectively, with 13 bases between them. CDR3 DNA sequence: TGTGCCACGCAGGAGGTGAGCTCTGGAAACACCATATATTTT. Translated: CATQEVSSGNTIYF.

This clone was seen a handful of times. V and J are TRBV11-3 and TRBJ2-5; possible D gene TRBD2, 6 bases. CDR3 length equals 15 residues. Germline V lookup: CDR1 SGHNT, CDR2 YENEEA. The ends were cut back, 1 base at V and 2 bases at J, with 11 bases in the middle. In nucleotides, the CDR3 is TGTGCCAGCAGCTTAGGGGGGGAACCACAAGAGACCCAGTACTTC. Protein: CASSLGGEPQETQYF.